This T cell receptor (beta chain) is drawn from a study of STAT5B mutations in CD4+ large granular lymphocyte leukemia. Study-level points and caveats: No patients shared main leukemic clonotypes, though roughly 27% appeared at low frequency elsewhere. Data were not HLA-matched across samples. Patient CD4-sorted repertoires stayed more clonal than healthy ones after leukemic-clone removal.

This clone was found a few times. Its specificity is not known. Authors' analysis steps: Productive clonotypes were detectable down to 2.59 x 10-5 frequency. The protocol was immunoSEQ multiplex PCR, while the TCRdb copy is restricted to in-frame clones and leaves out a portion. That table supplies the V and J calls and clone size; D and trimming were determined from the DNA. The table has about 32,000 clones, roughly two thirds seen once; the top ten hold about 0.45%. This TCR came from a human donor in good health. The specimen sequenced was CD4+ T cells from blood buffy coats.

The CDR3 protein is CASSAVGGYSGNTIYF. Here the CDR3 DNA reads TGTGCCAGCAGTGCCGTTGGGGGATACTCTGGAAACACCATATATTTT. The rearrangement links TRBV6-1 to TRBJ1-3; perhaps TRBD1 as D (5 bases). The CDR3 loop spans 16 amino acids. V lost 4 bases and J 0 bases, leaving 13 bases between the germline ends. Germline CDR1 reads MNHNS; CDR2 reads SASEGT.